This T cell receptor beta chain was identified during a study of blood T cell repertoires in COVID-19 (dated by TCRdb to the early 2020s). At the level of the whole study: The collaborator samples originated in the United States, Italy and Spain and spanned the acute and convalescent phases of COVID-19. The material from the prospective study consisted of cDNA or gDNA derived from T cells, B-cell-depleted T cells, or PBMCs. The dataset comprised deeply sampled blood TCRbeta repertoires from subjects exposed to, actively infected with, or recovered from COVID-19. The repertoires were made available in a free public database intended to serve as a resource for research on the immune response to SARS-CoV-2. The samples were drawn from the first 160 participants of the ongoing ImmuneRACE study and from 950 to 1,500 subjects provided by 6 global collaborators. The sample metadata nearly always contained a de-identified subject ID, COVID-19 status, age in years and sex. Where available, HLA class I and class II types were obtained from metadata supplied by the sample provider rather than from assay-based typing.

General findings and caveats noted by the study authors: The quantity of clinical and demographic metadata differed by source and by participant and was supplied without curation.

The immunoSEQ Assay, a bias-controlled multiplex PCR, was used to amplify TCRbeta CDR3 regions from genomic DNA. The study's processing was this. The number of nucleated cells in each sample was estimated by amplification of reference gene primers within the assay. To quantify the absolute abundance of each unique TCRbeta CDR3 rearrangement, sequence reads were collapsed and filtered. For each sample, productive Simpson clonality was calculated as the square root of Simpson's diversity index over productive rearrangements. TCRdb's version of the immuneACCESS table is confined to in-frame rearrangements and falls short of the full clone set. An unresolved V gene accounts for under half of the shortfall where checked; the remainder is of unknown origin. V, J and clone size derive from that table, while D and trimming were established from the DNA sequence. The table for this sample lists over 150,000 clones; approximately 79% of them were counted only once. Jointly, the top ten make up about 7.7% of the sample.

Enrolling through a virtual design, the prospective study's participants ranged in age from roughly 18 to 95 years and lived across 24 United States geographic areas. To assign participants to cohorts, the prospective study relied on clinical history that participants themselves reported in a screening survey and a study questionnaire. For ImmuneRACE Cohort 3, a participant was defined as recovered based on two consecutive negative NP/OP PCR tests, clearance by a healthcare professional, or resolution of symptoms. Mobile phlebotomists in the prospective study collected whole blood, serum and a nasopharyngeal or oropharyngeal swab from every participant. Prospective study participants could optionally give additional blood draws and questionnaires over an approximately two-month period. Blood samples from the prospective study were shipped frozen or at room temperature prior to DNA extraction. Of note for this clone: The antigen it binds to is not known. Per-nucleotide qualities are absent, and no much larger clonotype sits a single base away.

The sequence came from a man in his fifties or sixties who had recovered from COVID-19. Sequenced: PBMCs or T cells enriched from blood (not recorded which).

The nucleotide sequence reads TGTGCCAGTAGTGCTTTAGCGGGGGGGCGCACAGATACGCAGTATTTT. Translated, it gives CASSALAGGRTDTQYF. The V and J segments used are TRBV19 and TRBJ2-3; 11 central bases correspond to TRBD2. Spanning cysteine to phenylalanine, the CDR3 consists of 16 amino acids. The CDR3 DNA has 48 bases and is translated from base 1. Sequences LNHDA (CDR1) and SQIVND (CDR2) are obtained from the germline V gene (reference sequence). The junction shows trimming of 5 bases on V and 1 base on J, and the gene matches do not reach 5 bases of it.